These 32 T cell receptor beta chains came from one sample sequenced in a study of cytomegalovirus exposure and HLA in healthy donors. Both 60 Vbeta primers and 13 Jbeta primers went into the PCR. The protocol was immunoSEQ multiplex PCR, while the TCRdb copy is restricted to in-frame clones and leaves out a portion. The table includes about 89,000 clones, 77% detected once. The sequenced sample was PBMCs. These receptors were taken from a man aged 30-40 years in good health and CMV-seronegative.

This clone was seen a handful of times. This rearrangement joins TRBV6-5 to TRBJ1-5; the match to TRBD1 covers 9 bases. The V gene end was trimmed by 6 bases and the J gene end by 7 bases; junction bases not matched to a gene: 7. The CDR3 is made up of 14 amino acids. Per the germline V gene, CDR1 is MNHEY and CDR2 is SVGAGI. The DNA of the CDR3 is TGTGCCAGCAGCTCCGGGACAGGGTGGCAGCCCCAGCATTTT. Its protein is CASSSGTGWQPQHF.

The V and J genes are TRBV7-7 and TRBJ2-3, with D unclear. The germline V gene has CDR1 SSHAT and CDR2 FNYEAQ (reference sequence). Trimming removed 1 base at V and 1 base at J, with 6 bases between. The CDR3 is 14 residues long. In nucleotides, the CDR3 is TGTGCCAGCAGCTTAGGACACGGCACAGATACGCAGTATTTT. It is translated as CASSLGHGTDTQYF.

V and J are TRBV7-2 and TRBJ2-3, with D possibly TRBD1 on 6 matching bases. Per the germline V gene, CDR1 is SGHTA and CDR2 is FQGNSA. There are 14 residues in the CDR3. V lost 10 bases and J 2 bases, leaving 16 bases between the germline ends. The CDR3 nucleotides are TGTGCCACCCTCCCAGGGGCCTACACAGATACGCAGTATTTT. Translation gives CATLPGAYTDTQYF.

V is TRBV4-3 and J is TRBJ2-7; 9 nucleotides align to TRBD2. Germline V gene sequence: CDR1 LGHNA, CDR2 YSLEER. V dropped 1 base and J dropped 4; count of bases not matched to a gene: 5. The CDR3 is made up of 15 amino acids. CDR3 bases: TGCGCCAGCAGCCAAGGCCAGCGGGGGGTTTACGAGCAGTACTTC. This sequence encodes CASSQGQRGVYEQYF.

This clone has just one count. The rearrangement uses TRBV4-3 and TRBJ2-1; 8 bases are shared with TRBD1. CDR3 length: 14 amino acids. J gave up 5 bases and V 4 bases, and 4 bases lay outside the gene matches. Germline V gene data show CDR1 as LGHNA and CDR2 as YSLEER. The CDR3 nucleotides read TGCGCCAGCAGCCCCGGGACAGGACACAATGAGCAGTTCTTC. This translates into CASSPGTGHNEQFF.

This clone was seen only a few times. The chain recombines TRBV15 with TRBJ1-5, with 10 nucleotides matching TRBD1. V was clipped by 0 bases and J by 7 bases; unmatched bases: 6. The CDR3 totals 16 residues. Germline CDR1 LNHNV, CDR2 YYDKDF (reference sequence). The CDR3 nucleotides read TGTGCCACCAGCAGAGATGACAGGGGGCCGGGGCAGCCCCAGCATTTT. It is translated as CATSRDDRGPGQPQHF.

This clone was counted a single time. The CDR3 DNA is TGTGCCACCAGTAACCGGGACAGGGGCTCCGGCGAGCAGTACTTC. This gives the protein CATSNRDRGSGEQYF. This chain uses TRBV15 with TRBJ2-7, with 10 bases matching TRBD1. There are 15 residues in the CDR3. CDR1 is LNHNV, CDR2 YYDKDF, per germline (reference sequence). V was pared by 6 bases and J by 6 bases, with 11 bases of the junction left unmatched.

V usage is TRBV19 and J usage is TRBJ1-1, with D possibly TRBD1 on 6 matching bases. The CDR3 consists of 16 residues. V lost 7 bases to trimming and J lost 0 bases, with 18 bases between them. Germline CDR1 reads LNHDA; CDR2 reads SQIVND (reference sequence). CDR3 sequence reads: CASKSGHSVMNTEAFF. The CDR3 region has the DNA TGTGCCAGTAAATCGGGACACAGTGTCATGAACACTGAAGCTTTCTTT.

This clone was seen only once. The V call is TRBV19, the J call TRBJ1-1; D uncertain. This CDR3 contains 14 residues. Germline V lookup: CDR1 LNHDA, CDR2 SQIVND (reference sequence). V was trimmed by 3 bases and J by 1 base, leaving 9 bases between them. In DNA form, the CDR3 reads TGTGCCAGTAGTATGGTCACGGGGAACACTGAAGCTTTCTTT. Protein sequence: CASSMVTGNTEAFF.

This chain uses TRBV28 with TRBJ2-2; D may be TRBD1 (6 bases). The V and J ends lost 4 bases and 3 bases respectively, with 12 bases between them. From germline, CDR1 is MDHEN and CDR2 SYDVKM. The CDR3 covers 15 residues. The CDR3 DNA is TGTGCCAGCAGTTCCTCGACAGGACACACCGGGGAGCTGTTTTTT. It encodes CASSSSTGHTGELFF.

This clone came up once. V and J are TRBV28 and TRBJ1-5, with TRBD1 matching 10 bases. The CDR3 length is 16 residues. CDR1 MDHEN and CDR2 SYDVKM come from the germline V gene. V shed 4 bases and J 3 bases; nucleotides not matched to a gene: 6. CDR3: CASSSQGQGNNQPQHF. CDR3 coding DNA: TGTGCCAGCAGTTCACAGGGACAGGGGAACAATCAGCCCCAGCATTTT. The whole variable domain, remainder taken from reference TRBV28 and TRBJ1-5, is DVKVTQSSRYLVKRTGEKVFLECVQDMDHENMFWYRQDPGLGLRLIYFSYDVKMKEKGDIPEGYSVSREKKERFSLILESASTNQTSMYLCASSSQGQGNNQPQHFGDGTRLSIL.

The CDR3 DNA is TGCGCCAGCAGCGCCCATGGACAGGGCGGCAATGAGCAGTTCTTC. Its protein is CASSAHGQGGNEQFF. The chain links TRBV10-1 to TRBJ2-1; 8 bases are a match to TRBD1. This CDR3 contains 15 residues. Germline V gene lookup returns CDR1 WNHNN and CDR2 SYGVQD (reference sequence). The V and J ends lost 6 bases and 6 bases, in that order; junction bases with no gene match: 10.

The rearrangement links TRBV29-1 to TRBJ1-2; D may be TRBD1 (5 bases). Trimming pared 7 bases from V and 0 bases from J, leaving 12 bases between. The CDR3 is made up of 13 amino acids. The germline V gene encodes CDR1 SQVTM and CDR2 ANQGSEA. The CDR3 is CSAGLGTNYGYTF. CDR3 in DNA: TGCAGCGCAGGGCTTGGGACTAACTATGGCTACACCTTC.

The genes are TRBV18 and TRBJ1-4, with TRBD1 matching over 9 bases. The germline V gene encodes CDR1 KGHSH and CDR2 LQKENI. The CDR3 contains 14 residues. The J segment lost 5 bases and the V segment lost 6 bases, leaving 4 bases of the junction unmatched. The CDR3, as DNA: TGTGCCAGCTCTACCGGGACAGGGAATGAAAAACTGTTTTTT. It is translated as CASSTGTGNEKLFF. The full variable domain, in which reference TRBV18 and TRBJ1-4 provide the parts outside the CDR3, is NAGVMQNPRHLVRRRGQEARLRCSPMKGHSHVYWYRQLPEEGLKFMVYLQKENIIDESGMPKERFSAEFPKEGPSILRIQQVVRGDSAAYFCASSTGTGNEKLFFGSGTQLSVL.

This sequence joins TRBV11-2 and TRBJ2-5; 12 nucleotides agree with TRBD1. The CDR3 sequence is 16 residues long. V dropped 5 bases and J dropped 3; count of bases not matched to a gene: 7. Germline-derived CDR1 and CDR2 are SGHAT and FQNNGV. Here the CDR3 DNA reads TGTGCCAGCAGCCTGTGGGGACAGGGGGCGGAAGAGACCCAGTACTTC. Amino acids: CASSLWGQGAEETQYF. The complete variable domain, with remaining parts taken from reference TRBV11-2 and TRBJ2-5, reads EAGVAQSPRYKIIEKRQSVAFWCNPISGHATLYWYQQILGQGPKLLIQFQNNGVVDDSQLPKDRFSAERLKGVDSTLKIQPAKLEDSAVYLCASSLWGQGAEETQYFGPGTRLLVL.

The chain carries TRBV4-2 and TRBJ1-6; D not certain. V was clipped by 0 bases and J by 8 bases, with 14 bases between them. The germline V gene encodes CDR1 LGHNA and CDR2 YNFKEQ. The CDR3 is 16 residues long. The CDR3 loop is CASSQDRAADYSPLHF. The CDR3 DNA sequence: TGTGCCAGCAGCCAAGATAGGGCAGCGGATTATTCACCCCTCCACTTT.

The V gene is TRBV5-1, the J gene TRBJ2-7, with D maybe TRBD1 (5 bases). The ends were cut back, 4 bases at V and 2 bases at J, with 7 bases in the middle. Germline CDR1 is SGHRS and CDR2 is YFSETQ. The CDR3 length is 12 residues. CDR3 in DNA: TGCGCCAGCAGCCCAGGGACCTACGAGCAGTACTTC. Its translation: CASSPGTYEQYF. The complete variable domain, with remaining parts taken from reference TRBV5-1 and TRBJ2-7, reads KAGVTQTPRYLIKTRGQQVTLSCSPISGHRSVSWYQQTPGQGLQFLFEYFSETQRNKGNFPGRFSGRQFSNSRSEMNVSTLELGDSALYLCASSPGTYEQYFGPGTRLTVT.

This rearrangement joins TRBV5-4 to TRBJ1-1, with unresolved D. Germline assignment: CDR1 SGHNT and CDR2 YYREEE (reference sequence). The ends were cut back, 1 base at V and 0 bases at J, with 13 bases in the middle. The CDR3 loop spans 16 amino acids. The CDR3 coding sequence is TGTGCCAGCAGCTTGAGGTTGGGCAGCATGAACACTGAAGCTTTCTTT. Amino acids: CASSLRLGSMNTEAFF. Looking up the rest from reference TRBV5-4 and TRBJ1-1 gives the full variable domain: ETGVTQSPTHLIKTRGQQVTLRCSSQSGHNTVSWYQQALGQGPQFIFQYYREEENGRGNFPPRFSGLQFPNYSSELNVNALELDDSALYLCASSLRLGSMNTEAFFGQGTRLTVV.

The chain has TRBV4-3 and TRBJ2-2, with D possibly matching TRBD2 (5 bases). The germline V and J ends were trimmed by 4 bases and 0 bases, with 12 bases remaining between them. Germline V lookup: CDR1 LGHNA, CDR2 YSLEER. The CDR3 length is 16 residues. The CDR3 sequence is CASSPVDGANTGELFF. CDR3 DNA sequence: TGCGCCAGCAGCCCTGTTGACGGGGCGAACACCGGGGAGCTGTTTTTT.

This sequence joins TRBV7-9 and TRBJ2-6; D is possibly TRBD1 (6 bases). CDR1 SEHNR and CDR2 FQNEAQ come from the germline V gene (reference sequence). This CDR3 is built from 15 residues. V lost 5 bases, J lost 12 bases, and 20 bases lay in between. CDR3 nucleotide sequence: TGTGCCAGCAGCGACCCGGGACACCGGGGTAGCGTCCTGACTTTC. Protein product: CASSDPGHRGSVLTF.

This chain links TRBV6-5 with TRBJ2-2; D possibly corresponds to TRBD2 (5 bases). V lost 2 bases and J 6 bases, leaving 10 bases between the germline ends. This CDR3 has 14 amino acids. CDR1 is MNHEY, CDR2 SVGAGI, per germline. CDR3 sequence (DNA): TGTGCCAGCAGTTACAGAGGGTTTGCCGGGGAGCTGTTTTTT. It is translated as CASSYRGFAGELFF.

This clone was observed a few times. This chain connects TRBV2 to TRBJ2-7, with TRBD1 as a possible D gene (6 bases). The germline gives CDR1 SNHLY, CDR2 FYNNEI. V was clipped by 7 bases and J by 6 bases, with 16 bases between them. This CDR3 region has 13 residues. The DNA of the CDR3 is TGTGCCAGCACCTCAGGGGCGCGAGGCGAGCAGTACTTC. This sequence encodes CASTSGARGEQYF.

The chain links TRBV18 to TRBJ1-4; D remains unclear. V dropped 3 bases and J dropped 4 bases, with 9 bases sitting between them. CDR3 length: 14 residues. Germline CDR1 KGHSH, CDR2 LQKENI. As DNA, the CDR3 is TGTGCCAGCTCACCGGGAGATATTAATGAAAAACTGTTTTTT. Translated: CASSPGDINEKLFF.

This clone was recorded a few times. The genes are TRBV6-6 and TRBJ1-5; D unresolved. The CDR3 loop spans 14 amino acids. Trimming took 8 bases from V and 2 from J, leaving 13 bases between them. Germline V CDR1 and CDR2: MNHNY, SVGAGI (reference sequence). CDR3 in amino acids: CASSASGGNQPQHF. The CDR3 nucleotides read TGTGCCAGCTCAGCCTCCGGGGGCAATCAGCCCCAGCATTTT.

The chain carries TRBV7-2 and TRBJ2-2; 8 positions agree with TRBD1. CDR1 and CDR2 (germline): SGHTA, FQGNSA. CDR3 length: 16 amino acids. Trimming at V came to 4 bases and at J to 1 base, leaving 5 bases not matched to a gene. CDR3: CASSSRTGLNTGELFF. The CDR3 DNA follows: TGTGCCAGCAGCTCCCGGACAGGGCTGAACACCGGGGAGCTGTTTTTT.

This chain connects TRBV9 to TRBJ2-5; perhaps TRBD2 as D (5 bases). V was clipped by 0 bases and J by 5 bases, with 11 bases between them. Germline V gene sequence: CDR1 SGDLS, CDR2 YYNGEE. The CDR3 totals 14 residues. The CDR3 DNA reads as TGTGCCAGCAGCGTAGGTGGCCGCGGGGAGACCCAGTACTTC. This sequence encodes CASSVGGRGETQYF.

This rearrangement joins TRBV28 to TRBJ1-5, with 8 bases that match TRBD1. The CDR3 is 16 residues long. Per germline, CDR1 MDHEN and CDR2 SYDVKM. J gave up 6 bases and V 6 bases, and 13 bases lay outside the gene matches. CDR3 in DNA: TGTGCCAGCAGCATTCGAGGGGAAGACAGGGGTCAGCCCCAGCATTTT. It encodes CASSIRGEDRGQPQHF. The complete variable domain, with remaining parts taken from reference TRBV28 and TRBJ1-5, reads DVKVTQSSRYLVKRTGEKVFLECVQDMDHENMFWYRQDPGLGLRLIYFSYDVKMKEKGDIPEGYSVSREKKERFSLILESASTNQTSMYLCASSIRGEDRGQPQHFGDGTRLSIL.

The chain links TRBV6-7 to TRBJ2-2; TRBD1 agrees at 7 bases. TRBV6-7 belongs to the ORF category, with a function that is uncertain. With V trimmed by 5 bases and J by 0 bases, 9 bases remained unmatched. The CDR3 covers 17 residues. The CDR3 nucleotides are TGTGCCAGCAGTCACAGACAGGGCAAACCGAACACCGGGGAGCTGTTTTTT. Amino acids: CASSHRQGKPNTGELFF.

This clone has just one count. The genes are TRBV4-1 and TRBJ2-7, with 8 bases that match TRBD2. The CDR3 extends over 15 amino acids. Trimming took 0 bases from V and 1 from J; bases not matched to a gene: 2. The V gene's germline CDR1 is MGHRA and CDR2 YSYEKL. The CDR3 protein is CASSQDSGESYEQYF. The CDR3 DNA sequence: TGCGCCAGCAGCCAAGATAGCGGGGAGTCCTACGAGCAGTACTTC.

V is TRBV7-6 and J is TRBJ2-1; 9 positions agree with TRBD2. The ends lost 4 bases at V and 0 bases at J; junction bases unmatched: 13. CDR1 is SGHVS and CDR2 is FNYEAQ in the germline V gene. The CDR3 covers 19 residues. For the CDR3, the DNA is TGTGCCAGCAGCTCTGGCGGAGCGGGAGGAGCGAGCTCCTACAATGAGCAGTTCTTC. This translates into CASSSGGAGGASSYNEQFF.

The J gene is TRBJ2-7, the V gene TRBV5-1; D is perhaps TRBD2 (5 bases). V was shortened by 4 bases and J by 6 bases, with 11 bases between the two germline ends. CDR1 and CDR2 (germline): SGHRS, YFSETQ. This CDR3 contains 12 residues. The CDR3 region is CASSRTEGEQYF. DNA for the CDR3: TGCGCCAGCAGCCGAACCGAGGGCGAGCAGTACTTC.

This rearrangement joins TRBV7-8 to TRBJ1-1; the match to TRBD1 covers 7 bases. This CDR3 has 14 amino acids. Germline lookup yields CDR1 SGHVS and CDR2 FQNEAQ. The junction had 12 bases not matched to a gene; V was cut back by 5 bases and J by 9 bases. The CDR3 region has the DNA TGTGCCAGCAGCCTGGGGGACAGCACACCCCAAGCTTTCTTT. Translated: CASSLGDSTPQAFF.